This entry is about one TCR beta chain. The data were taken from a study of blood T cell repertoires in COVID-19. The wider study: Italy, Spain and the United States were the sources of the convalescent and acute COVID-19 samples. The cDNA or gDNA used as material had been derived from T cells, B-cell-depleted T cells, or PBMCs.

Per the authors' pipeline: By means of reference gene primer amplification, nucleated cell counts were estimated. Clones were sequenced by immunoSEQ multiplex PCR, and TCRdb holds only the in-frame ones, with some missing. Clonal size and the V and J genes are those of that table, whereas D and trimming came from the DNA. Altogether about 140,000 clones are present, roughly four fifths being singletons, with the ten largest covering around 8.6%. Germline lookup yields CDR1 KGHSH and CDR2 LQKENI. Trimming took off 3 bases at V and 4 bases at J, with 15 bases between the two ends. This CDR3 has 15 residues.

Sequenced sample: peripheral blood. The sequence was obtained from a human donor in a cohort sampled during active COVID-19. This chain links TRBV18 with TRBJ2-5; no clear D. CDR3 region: CASSPTIGDGETQYF. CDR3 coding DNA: TGTGCCAGCTCACCCACAATCGGAGATGGAGAGACCCAGTACTTC.